This T cell receptor (beta chain) emerged from a study of T cell responses to AZD1222 COVID-19 vaccine (dated by TCRdb to about 2021). Background on the whole study: TCR sequencing was performed for roughly 250 trial participants, of whom 200 to 220 were given two doses of AZD1222 and around 25 were given two doses of MenACWY control vaccine. Trial participants were enrolled into age subgroups of 18-55, 56-69 and 70-plus years, which contained about 150, 27 and 61 TCR-sequenced participants, respectively.

The CDR3 regions of human TCRbeta chains were analyzed by immunosequencing. Concerning the study's data processing: Repertoire TCRs were matched against a reference library of SARS-CoV-2-specific TCRs generated with the MIRA antigen-specificity platform. Breadth was defined as the fraction of unique TCRs that were SARS-CoV-2-associated. Depth was defined as the fraction of total T cells that were SARS-CoV-2-associated. Each spike-specific TCR was assigned to its reactive spike region and to a CD4 or CD8 class using the MIRA data. Log10-transformed breadth and depth values were compared by one-way ANOVA with Sidak's multiple comparisons tests. TCRdb provides this immuneACCESS table in a form limited to in-frame rearrangements. Some clones are lacking; in checked studies, under half of them reflect an unresolved V gene, and why the rest are absent is not known. The DNA was the basis for D and trimming; V, J and clone size are from that table. The sample table lists 150,000 or so clones, 92% of them with a count of one. The ten biggest clones cover 1% to 1.5% of the sample.

Note on this clone: Its antigen has not been determined. Per-base quality was not reported, and no clone a single base away is much larger than it.

In the paper's terms, the time point label means: about 28 days (+/-7) after the second vaccine dose. AZD1222 recipients whose second dose came at about 4 weeks and those whose second dose came at about 12 weeks were combined into one group, since spike-specific TCR depth and breadth did not differ between the two schedules. Vaccinee samples came from UK trials COV001 and COV002, including a single-blind randomized controlled phase 2/3 trial of AZD1222 (ChAdOx1 nCoV-19) in healthy adults. For TCRbeta chain sequencing, PBMC samples from trial participants were taken at day 0 and at day 28 after the second dose. The germline V gene (reference sequence) gives CDR1 as SEHNR and CDR2 as FQNEAQ. Inclusive of the bounding cysteine and phenylalanine, the CDR3 is 17 residues long. The kept DNA is CDR3 alone, 51 bases in frame from the first base. Unmatched junction bases come to 7, with V trimmed by 3 bases and J by 2 bases.

Results and caveats for the whole study, not just this receptor: Nearly half of unique spike-specific TCRs reportedly recognized epitopes outside regions mutated in the B.1.351 and B.1.1.7 variants. Conclusions about previously exposed vaccinees were limited because only a handful of AZD1222 recipients were SARS-CoV-2 seropositive at baseline. No day 14 peak-response samples were available, so repertoires were characterized only after the peak T cell response. CD4 TCRs associated with the vaccine covered the entire spike protein, and the dominant responses were in regions 160-218 and 743-854. The 56-69-year group was small, and its depth increase did not reach significance, likely because of low power. After two AZD1222 doses, spike-specific TCR breadth and depth were significantly higher than at day 0 and than in MenACWY recipients. Participants were mostly white British and included more females than males, and it was suggested by the authors that clonal diversity may have been underestimated.

The sequence came from an adult who received the AZD1222 COVID-19 vaccine. Source: peripheral blood, taken 28 days after the second AZD1222 dose. The chain uses TRBV7-9 and TRBJ2-1; TRBD1 aligns with 10 central bases. The encoded CDR3 is CASSFRRTGGTYNEQFF. The nucleotide sequence reads TGTGCCAGCAGCTTTAGGCGGACAGGGGGGACCTACAATGAGCAGTTCTTC. This CDR3, with the reference TRBV7-9 and TRBJ2-1 proteins standing in past its ends, gives the full variable domain DTGVSQNPRHKITKRGQNVTFRCDPISEHNRLYWYRQTLGQGPEFLTYFQNEAQLEKSRLLSDRFSAERPKGSFSTLEIQRTEQGDSAMYLCASSFRRTGGTYNEQFFGPGTRLTVL.